Following are 5 T cell receptor beta chains from one sample sequenced in a study of Graves' ophthalmopathy and Graves' hyperthyroidism. Amplification of TCR beta CDR3 regions used RNA transcripts. RT-PCR with HTBI primers came first, then second-round multiplex PCR. TCRdb redid the calling of the multiplex PCR reads with MiXCR, one entry per CDR3 protein. The repertoire includes over a million distinct CDR3 sequences, about two fifths of them detected once, and approximately 12% sits in the top ten. Specimen: peripheral blood or thyroid tissue (not recorded which). Receptors originate from an adult man with Graves' hyperthyroidism.

Ten or more counts support this clonotype. Here the CDR3 DNA reads TGTGCCAGCAGCGACTATTCTGGGGCCAACGTCCTGACTTTC. The encoded protein is CASSDYSGANVLTF. J is TRBJ2-6 and V is TRBV9, with D unclear. CDR3 length equals 14 residues. Germline CDR1 SGDLS, CDR2 YYNGEE. V was shortened by 3 bases and J by 1 base, with 5 bases between the two germline ends. Full variable domain (outside the CDR3, taken from reference TRBV9 and TRBJ2-6): DSGVTQTPKHLITATGQRVTLRCSPRSGDLSVYWYQQSLDQGLQFLIQYYNGEERAKGNILERFSAQQFPDLHSELNLSSLELGDSALYFCASSDYSGANVLTFGAGSRLTVL.

This clonotype has a count of ten or more. The chain joins TRBV11-2 to TRBJ2-5, with D perhaps matching TRBD1 or TRBD2 (5 bases each). The CDR3 runs to 14 residues. The ends were cut back, 3 bases at V and 5 bases at J, with 13 bases in the middle. CDR1 and CDR2 (germline): SGHAT, FQNNGV. The CDR3 coding sequence is TGTGCCAGCAGCTTTGTCGGGGCTTGGGAGACCCAGTACTTC. It specifies CASSFVGAWETQYF.

The sample holds a few counts of this clonotype. The chain has TRBV7-2 and TRBJ2-5, with D uncertain. V lost 5 bases and J 5 bases, leaving 12 bases between the germline ends. In germline, CDR1 is SGHTA, CDR2 FQGNSA. This CDR3 is 13 amino acids long. The CDR3 DNA is TGTGCCAGCAGCACCGGACGGGCGGAGACCCAGTACTTC. Protein product: CASSTGRAETQYF.

This clonotype was counted only a few times. The genes are TRBV5-1 and TRBJ2-5; 10 nucleotides line up with TRBD1. The ends lost 4 bases at V and 7 bases at J; junction bases unmatched: 10. The CDR3 loop spans 15 amino acids. The germline gives CDR1 SGHRS, CDR2 YFSETQ. This chain's CDR3 is CASSETGQGIGTQYF. As DNA, the CDR3 is TGCGCCAGCAGCGAAACGGGACAGGGGATCGGGACCCAGTACTTC.

This clonotype was counted ten times or more. The genes are TRBV7-2 and TRBJ1-1; perhaps TRBD1 as D (6 bases). V was shortened by 1 base and J by 5 bases, with 14 bases between the two germline ends. The CDR3 loop spans 15 amino acids. Germline values: CDR1 SGHTA, CDR2 FQGNSA. CDR3 residues: CASSLGRGAITEAFF. In DNA form, the CDR3 reads TGTGCCAGCAGCTTAGGGCGGGGGGCGATAACTGAAGCTTTCTTT. Drawing the rest from reference TRBV7-2 and TRBJ1-1, the complete variable domain is GAGVSQSPSNKVTEKGKDVELRCDPISGHTALYWYRQSLGQGLEFLIYFQGNSAPDKSGLPSDRFSAERTGGSVSTLTIQRTQQEDSAVYLCASSLGRGAITEAFFGQGTRLTVV.